This T cell receptor (beta chain) was profiled in a study of cytomegalovirus exposure and HLA in healthy donors. V was pared by 8 bases and J by 8 bases, with 12 bases of the junction left unmatched. The CDR3 runs 14 residues. The germline V gene encodes CDR1 MNHEY and CDR2 SVGAGI. General study points: The study found most TCR sequences rare, yet found some public TCRs in many donors.

Researchers ran the PCR with 60 Vbeta and 13 Jbeta primers. Methods used by the authors: A later analysis counted about 80 million unique TCR beta chains, 9.5 million to 12 million shared. Sequencing used immunoSEQ multiplex PCR; TCRdb keeps in-frame clones, though not all of them. V, J and clone size were drawn from that table, and D and trimming were deduced from the DNA. The sample contains some 140,000 clones, over 60% of which appear only once. A note on this clone: Its antigen is unknown.

The origin of this receptor is a male donor in good health and CMV-seropositive. Material for sequencing was PBMCs. The chain has TRBV6-5 and TRBJ1-1, with 9 bases aligning to TRBD1. In DNA form, the CDR3 reads TGTGCCAGCCGACCGGGACAGGGCTCTGCGGAAGCTTTCTTT. This translates into CASRPGQGSAEAFF.